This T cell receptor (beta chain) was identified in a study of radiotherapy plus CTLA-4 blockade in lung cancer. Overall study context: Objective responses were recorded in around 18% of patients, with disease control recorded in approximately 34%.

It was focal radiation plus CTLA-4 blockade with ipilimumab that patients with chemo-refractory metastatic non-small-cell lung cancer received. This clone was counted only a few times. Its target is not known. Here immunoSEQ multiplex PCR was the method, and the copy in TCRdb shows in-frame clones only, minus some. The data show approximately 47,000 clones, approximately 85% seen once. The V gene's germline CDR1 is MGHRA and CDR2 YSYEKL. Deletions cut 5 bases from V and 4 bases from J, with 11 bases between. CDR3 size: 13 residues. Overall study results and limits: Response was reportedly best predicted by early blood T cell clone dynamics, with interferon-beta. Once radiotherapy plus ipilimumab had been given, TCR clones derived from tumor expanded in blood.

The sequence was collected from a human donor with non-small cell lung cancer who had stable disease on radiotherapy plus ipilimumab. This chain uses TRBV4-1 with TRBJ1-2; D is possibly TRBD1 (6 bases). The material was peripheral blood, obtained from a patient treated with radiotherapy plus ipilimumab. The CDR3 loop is CASSWGQFYGYTF. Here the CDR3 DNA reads TGCGCCAGCAGCTGGGGGCAGTTCTATGGCTACACCTTC.